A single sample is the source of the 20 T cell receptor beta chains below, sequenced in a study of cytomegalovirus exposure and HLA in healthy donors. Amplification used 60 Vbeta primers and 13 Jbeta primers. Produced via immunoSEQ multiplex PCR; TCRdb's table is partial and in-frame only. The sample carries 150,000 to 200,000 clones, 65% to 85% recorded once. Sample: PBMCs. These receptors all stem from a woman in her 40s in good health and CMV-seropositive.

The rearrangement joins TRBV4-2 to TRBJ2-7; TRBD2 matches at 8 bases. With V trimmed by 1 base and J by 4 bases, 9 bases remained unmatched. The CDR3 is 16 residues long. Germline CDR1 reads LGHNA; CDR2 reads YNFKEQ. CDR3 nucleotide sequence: TGTGCCAGCAGCCAAGGCCAGACTAGCGAGGGTTACGAGCAGTACTTC. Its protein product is CASSQGQTSEGYEQYF.

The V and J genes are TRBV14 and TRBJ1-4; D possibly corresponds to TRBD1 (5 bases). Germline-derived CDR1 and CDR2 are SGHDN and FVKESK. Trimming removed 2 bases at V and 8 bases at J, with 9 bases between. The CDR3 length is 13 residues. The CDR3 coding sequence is TGTGCCAGCAGCCAATTACAGGAGGAAAAACTGTTTTTT. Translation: CASSQLQEEKLFF.

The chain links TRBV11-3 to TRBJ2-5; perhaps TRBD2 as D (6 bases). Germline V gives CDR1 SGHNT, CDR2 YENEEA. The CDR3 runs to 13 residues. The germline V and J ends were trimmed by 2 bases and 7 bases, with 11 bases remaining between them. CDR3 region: CASSLRAGGTQYF. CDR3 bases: TGTGCCAGCAGCTTAAGAGCGGGCGGGACCCAGTACTTC.

In DNA form, the CDR3 reads TGCGCCAGCAGCCTAAGTCCCGGGACAGGGTTGGGAGCTTATGGCTACACCTTC. Translated, it gives CASSLSPGTGLGAYGYTF. The chain combines TRBV10-2 with TRBJ1-2; 9 bases are a match to TRBD1. Trimming removed 6 bases from V and 5 bases from J; junction bases left unmatched: 19. Germline CDR1 and CDR2: WSHSY and SAAADI. This CDR3 spans 18 amino acids.

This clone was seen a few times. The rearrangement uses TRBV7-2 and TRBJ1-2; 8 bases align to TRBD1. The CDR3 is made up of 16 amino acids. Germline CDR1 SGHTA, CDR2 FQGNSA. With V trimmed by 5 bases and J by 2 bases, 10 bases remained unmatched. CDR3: CASSPVGQGANYGYTF. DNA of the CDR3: TGTGCCAGCAGCCCCGTAGGTCAGGGGGCGAACTATGGCTACACCTTC.

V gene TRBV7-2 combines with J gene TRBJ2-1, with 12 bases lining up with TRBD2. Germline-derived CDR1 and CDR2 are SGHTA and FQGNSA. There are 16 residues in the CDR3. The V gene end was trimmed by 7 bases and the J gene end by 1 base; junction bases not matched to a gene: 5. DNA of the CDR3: TGTGCCAGCATCCAGACTAGCGGGGGTTCCTACAATGAGCAGTTCTTC. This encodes CASIQTSGGSYNEQFF.

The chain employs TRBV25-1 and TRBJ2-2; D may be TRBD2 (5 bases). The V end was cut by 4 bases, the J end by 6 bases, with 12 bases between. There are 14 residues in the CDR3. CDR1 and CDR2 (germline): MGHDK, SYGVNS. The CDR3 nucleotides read TGTGCCAGCAGTGTGGGTTTAGCGTCCGGGGAGCTGTTTTTT. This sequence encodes CASSVGLASGELFF.

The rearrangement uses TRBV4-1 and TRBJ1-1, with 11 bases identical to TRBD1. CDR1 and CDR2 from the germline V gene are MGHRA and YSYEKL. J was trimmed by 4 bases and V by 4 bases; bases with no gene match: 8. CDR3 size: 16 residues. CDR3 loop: CASSRGQGALGTEAFF. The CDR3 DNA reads TGCGCCAGCAGCCGAGGACAGGGGGCGCTTGGCACTGAAGCTTTCTTT.

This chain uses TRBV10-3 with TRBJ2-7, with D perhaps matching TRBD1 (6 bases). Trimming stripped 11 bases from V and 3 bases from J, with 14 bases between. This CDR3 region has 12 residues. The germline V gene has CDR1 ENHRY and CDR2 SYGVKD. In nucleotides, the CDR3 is TGTGCCTCCAGCGGACAGAACTACGAGCAGTACTTC. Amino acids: CASSGQNYEQYF.

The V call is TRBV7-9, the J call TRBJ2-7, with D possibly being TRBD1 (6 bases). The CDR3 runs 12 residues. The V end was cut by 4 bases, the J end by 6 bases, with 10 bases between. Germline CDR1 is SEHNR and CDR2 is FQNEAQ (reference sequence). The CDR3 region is CASSSQGAEQYF. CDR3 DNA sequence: TGTGCCAGCAGCTCACAGGGTGCCGAGCAGTACTTC.

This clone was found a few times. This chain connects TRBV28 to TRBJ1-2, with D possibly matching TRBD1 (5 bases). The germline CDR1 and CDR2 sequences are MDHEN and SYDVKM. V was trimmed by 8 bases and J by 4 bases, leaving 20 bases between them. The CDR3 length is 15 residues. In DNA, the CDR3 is TGTGCCAGCGGGGGTTCGGTCAGGCGGGGCTATGGCTACACCTTC. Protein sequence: CASGGSVRRGYGYTF.

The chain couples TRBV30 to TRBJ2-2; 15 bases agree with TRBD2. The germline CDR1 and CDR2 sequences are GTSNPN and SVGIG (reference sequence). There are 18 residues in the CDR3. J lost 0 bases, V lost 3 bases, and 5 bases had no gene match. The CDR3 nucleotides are TGTGCCTGGAGCGGACTAGCGGGAGGGTTCGCGAACACCGGGGAGCTGTTTTTT. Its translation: CAWSGLAGGFANTGELFF.

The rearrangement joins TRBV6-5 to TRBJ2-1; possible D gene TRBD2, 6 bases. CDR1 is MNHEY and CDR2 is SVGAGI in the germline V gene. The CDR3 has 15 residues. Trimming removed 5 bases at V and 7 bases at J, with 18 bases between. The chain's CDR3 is CASSPAGKPMNEQFF. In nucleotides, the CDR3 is TGTGCCAGCAGTCCCGCGGGGAAGCCGATGAATGAGCAGTTCTTC.

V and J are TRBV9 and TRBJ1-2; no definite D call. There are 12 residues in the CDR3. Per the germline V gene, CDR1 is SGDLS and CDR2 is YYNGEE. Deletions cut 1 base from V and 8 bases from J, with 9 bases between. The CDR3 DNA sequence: TGTGCCAGCAGCGTATATGGAGGGGGCTACACCTTC. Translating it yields CASSVYGGGYTF.

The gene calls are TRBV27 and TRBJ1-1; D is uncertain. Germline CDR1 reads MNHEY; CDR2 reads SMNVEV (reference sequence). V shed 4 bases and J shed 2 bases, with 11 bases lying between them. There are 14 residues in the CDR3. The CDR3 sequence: CASSSPGVNTEAFF. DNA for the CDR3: TGTGCCAGCAGTTCCCCCGGGGTCAACACTGAAGCTTTCTTT.

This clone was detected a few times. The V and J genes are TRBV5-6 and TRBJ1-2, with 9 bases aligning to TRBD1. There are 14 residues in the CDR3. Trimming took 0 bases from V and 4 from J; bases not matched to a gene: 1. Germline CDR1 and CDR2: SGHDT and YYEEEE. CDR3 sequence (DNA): TGTGCCAGCAGCTTGGAGGACAGGGGCTATGGCTACACCTTC. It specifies CASSLEDRGYGYTF. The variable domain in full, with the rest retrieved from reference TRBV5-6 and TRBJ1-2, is DAGVTQSPTHLIKTRGQQVTLRCSPKSGHDTVSWYQQALGQGPQFIFQYYEEEERQRGNFPDRFSGHQFPNYSSELNVNALLLGDSALYLCASSLEDRGYGYTFGSGTRLTVV.

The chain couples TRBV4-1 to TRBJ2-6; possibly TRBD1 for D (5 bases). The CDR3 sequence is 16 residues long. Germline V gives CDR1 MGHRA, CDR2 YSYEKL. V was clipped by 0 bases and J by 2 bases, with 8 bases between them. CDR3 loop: CASSQDRVAGANVLTF. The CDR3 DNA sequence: TGCGCCAGCAGCCAAGACAGGGTGGCTGGGGCCAACGTCCTGACTTTC.

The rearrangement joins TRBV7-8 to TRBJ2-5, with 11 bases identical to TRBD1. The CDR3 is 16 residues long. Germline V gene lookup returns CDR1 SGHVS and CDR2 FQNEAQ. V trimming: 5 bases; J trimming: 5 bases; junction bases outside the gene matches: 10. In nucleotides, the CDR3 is TGTGCCAGCAGCACTTGGGACAGGGGGAAGGTTGAGACCCAGTACTTC. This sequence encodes CASSTWDRGKVETQYF. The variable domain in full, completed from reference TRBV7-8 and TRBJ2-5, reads GAGVSQSPRYKVAKRGQDVALRCDPISGHVSLFWYQQALGQGPEFLTYFQNEAQLDKSGLPSDRFFAERPEGSVSTLKIQRTQQEDSAVYLCASSTWDRGKVETQYFGPGTRLLVL.

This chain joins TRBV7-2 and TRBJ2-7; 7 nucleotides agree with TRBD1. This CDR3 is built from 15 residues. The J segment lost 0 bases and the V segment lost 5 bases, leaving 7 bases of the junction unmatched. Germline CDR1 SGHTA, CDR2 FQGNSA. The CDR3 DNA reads TGTGCCAGCAGCGGTATGACAGGGAACTCCTACGAGCAGTACTTC. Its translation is CASSGMTGNSYEQYF.

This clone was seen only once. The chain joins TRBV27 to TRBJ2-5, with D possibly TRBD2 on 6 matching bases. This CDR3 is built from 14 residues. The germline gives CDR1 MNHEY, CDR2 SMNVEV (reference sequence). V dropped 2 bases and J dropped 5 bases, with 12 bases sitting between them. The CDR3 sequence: CASSLTRGLETQYF. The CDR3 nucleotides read TGTGCCAGCAGTTTAACTCGGGGGTTGGAGACCCAGTACTTC.